This T cell receptor (beta chain) was sequenced during a study of blood T cell repertoires in COVID-19. Study overall: There were acute and convalescent COVID-19 samples, and they came from the United States, Italy and Spain.

Germline V gene lookup returns CDR1 ENHRY and CDR2 SYGVKD. The CDR3 has 17 amino acids. The V gene end was trimmed by 2 bases and the J gene end by 8 bases; junction bases not matched to a gene: 16. Per the original methods: Estimates of nucleated cell counts were drawn from the amplification of reference gene primers. TCRdb's table, derived via immunoSEQ multiplex PCR, lists solely in-frame clones and lacks some. V, J and clone size reflect that table, while D and trimming were determined from the DNA. The sample has approximately 110,000 clones, approximately 80% seen once. The TCR sequence derives from a woman aged 70 to 79 with acute or convalescent COVID-19. This chain links TRBV10-3 with TRBJ1-1; 8 bases are a match to TRBD1. The sequencing sample was made of peripheral blood. The CDR3 DNA reads as TGTGCCATCAGTGAGACTTATAGACAGGGGCCCCGCACGGAAGCTTTCTTT. Its translation is CAISETYRQGPRTEAFF.